Sequencing of this T cell receptor (beta chain) was carried out in a study of blood T cell repertoires in COVID-19. Study summary: COVID-19 samples, acute and convalescent, were from the United States, Italy and Spain.

TCRdb keeps only in-frame clones here, not all; method: immunoSEQ multiplex PCR. The repertoire holds some 250,000 clones, with 81% as singletons. The length of the CDR3 is 15 residues. Trimming left V 4 bases short and J 5 bases short, with 17 bases between. CDR1 is SGHTA and CDR2 is FQGNSA in the germline V gene. This receptor was taken from a woman aged 60-70 years with active or convalescent COVID-19. This chain joins TRBV7-2 and TRBJ2-5, with a possible D match to TRBD2 (5 bases). Sequencing was performed on peripheral blood. CDR3 in amino acids: CASSYPGVGEETQYF. The CDR3 DNA is TGTGCCAGCAGCTATCCCGGGGTTGGGGAGGAGACCCAGTACTTC.